These T cell receptor beta chains were read from a single sample in a study of cytomegalovirus exposure and HLA in healthy donors. Generated by immunoSEQ multiplex PCR, the TCRdb table keeps only in-frame clones and is missing some. The sample yields roughly 190,000 clones, 80% seen once. Input material: PBMCs. These receptors originate from a middle-aged man in good health and CMV-seropositive. CDR3s include the opening cysteine and the closing phenylalanine or tryptophan. The order of the fields is V gene, J gene, CDR3 protein.

V: TRBV27; J: TRBJ2-3; CDR3: CASSLLQVTDTQYF
V: TRBV6-6; J: TRBJ2-1; CDR3: CASDRDRAHNEQFF
V: TRBV5-1; J: TRBJ2-1; CDR3: CASSLDPAGGREQFF
V: TRBV5-1; J: TRBJ2-1; CDR3: CASSPLPGQYRQFF
V: TRBV15; J: TRBJ2-3; CDR3: CATSANPRDTQYF
V: TRBV7-2; J: TRBJ1-1; CDR3: CASSLFKGLSMGTEAFF
V: TRBV2; J: TRBJ2-5; CDR3: CASSADRVQETQYF
V: TRBV7-9; J: TRBJ2-4; CDR3: CASSLSTVAKNIQYF
V: TRBV11-3; J: TRBJ2-1; CDR3: CASSLGPSGSSYNEQFF
V: TRBV7-7; J: TRBJ2-5; CDR3: CASSLTQQETQYF
V: TRBV5-1; J: TRBJ1-1; CDR3: CASSPAGNTEAFF
V: TRBV27; J: TRBJ2-2; CDR3: CASSLTQGNTGELFF
V: TRBV28; J: TRBJ2-7; CDR3: CASRTTGVTYEQYF
V: TRBV4-2; J: TRBJ2-6; CDR3: CASSQAGGGANVLTF
V: TRBV29-1; J: TRBJ1-2; CDR3: CSVGEGRSYGYTF
V: TRBV19; J: TRBJ2-1; CDR3: CASSGASGAEQFF
V: TRBV27; J: TRBJ2-7; CDR3: CASQGTAYEQYF
V: TRBV5-8; J: TRBJ2-2; CDR3: CASSSDRAQHEYTGELFF
V: TRBV2; J: TRBJ2-2; CDR3: CASSVLSTGELFF
V: TRBV15; J: TRBJ1-1; CDR3: CATSRDLVGARDEAFF
V: TRBV7-2; J: TRBJ1-2; CDR3: CASSSGTGGISYTF
V: TRBV27; J: TRBJ2-7; CDR3: CASSSPAGQGGYEQYF
V: TRBV14; J: TRBJ2-5; CDR3: CASSQDLGAGASRTQYF
V: TRBV6-5; J: TRBJ1-6; CDR3: CASRTAGDSPLHF